These 31 T cell receptor beta chains came from one sample sequenced in a study of cytomegalovirus exposure and HLA in healthy donors. In the PCR, 60 Vbeta and 13 Jbeta primers were used. Only in-frame clones appear in the TCRdb table, and some are missing; sequencing was by immunoSEQ multiplex PCR. This sample has under 200,000 clones, with about four fifths found just once. Material: PBMCs. All receptors derive from a woman between 45 and 60 years old in good health and CMV-seronegative.

The table lists this clone with a few counts. V usage is TRBV19 and J usage is TRBJ1-4, with D maybe TRBD1 (6 bases). The CDR3 covers 14 residues. Trimming took 3 bases from V and 8 from J, leaving 13 bases between them. Germline values: CDR1 LNHDA, CDR2 SQIVND (reference sequence). The CDR3 protein is CASSMGRGGEKLFF. CDR3 coding DNA: TGTGCCAGTAGTATGGGCAGGGGTGGCGAAAAACTGTTTTTT. The full variable domain, rest sourced from reference TRBV19 and TRBJ1-4, is DGGITQSPKYLFRKEGQNVTLSCEQNLNHDAMYWYRQDPGQGLRLIYYSQIVNDFQKGDIAEGYSVSREKKESFPLTVTSAQKNPTAFYLCASSMGRGGEKLFFGSGTQLSVL.

This chain's CDR3 is CASSPWTVNGELFF. CDR3 nucleotide sequence: TGTGCCAGCAGCCCCTGGACAGTTAACGGGGAGCTGTTTTTT. The rearrangement links TRBV9 to TRBJ2-2; possible D gene TRBD1, 6 bases. Trimming stripped 4 bases from V and 7 bases from J, with 14 bases between. This CDR3 has 14 residues. The germline V gene encodes CDR1 SGDLS and CDR2 YYNGEE. Full variable domain (outside the CDR3, taken from reference TRBV9 and TRBJ2-2): DSGVTQTPKHLITATGQRVTLRCSPRSGDLSVYWYQQSLDQGLQFLIQYYNGEERAKGNILERFSAQQFPDLHSELNLSSLELGDSALYFCASSPWTVNGELFFGEGSRLTVL.

This rearrangement joins TRBV7-2 to TRBJ2-1; 10 bases agree with TRBD2. Unmatched junction bases numbered 2, after V lost 1 base and J lost 5 bases. From germline, CDR1 is SGHTA and CDR2 FQGNSA. This CDR3 region has 15 residues. CDR3 coding DNA: TGTGCCAGCAGCTTAGAGGGACTAGCGAACAATGAGCAGTTCTTC. It encodes CASSLEGLANNEQFF.

The genes are TRBV5-5 and TRBJ2-5, with a tentative D call TRBD2 (7 bases). V dropped 4 bases and J dropped 1 base, with 11 bases sitting between them. The germline V gene has CDR1 SGHKS and CDR2 YYEKEE (reference sequence). The CDR3 has 14 residues. CDR3 nucleotides: TGTGCCAGCAGCCTTAGGGGGGGCCAAGAGACCCAGTACTTC. This codes for CASSLRGGQETQYF.

CDR3 coding DNA: TGTGCCAGCAGCCGAACAGGACCGGGCTATGGCTACACCTTC. Translation gives CASSRTGPGYGYTF. This chain joins TRBV28 and TRBJ1-2; maybe TRBD1 (5 bases). There are 14 residues in the CDR3. Trimming took off 6 bases at V and 4 bases at J, with 15 bases between the two ends. CDR1 is MDHEN and CDR2 is SYDVKM in the germline V gene.

This clone was recorded a few times. This sequence joins TRBV6-6 and TRBJ1-2; the match to TRBD1 covers 9 bases. V shed 6 bases, J shed 7 bases, and the junction held 6 bases outside the gene matches. This CDR3 is 13 amino acids long. Germline V gene lookup returns CDR1 MNHNY and CDR2 SVGAGI (reference sequence). The CDR3 region is CASRGGTGPGYTF. Written as DNA, the CDR3 is TGTGCCAGCAGGGGCGGGACAGGGCCTGGCTACACCTTC.

This clone was picked up a small number of times. The V gene is TRBV21-1, the J gene TRBJ2-1; the D call in the table, TRBD2, was not verified against the DNA. TRBV21-1 is recorded as a pseudogene. CDR3 length: 17 amino acids. CDR3 amino acids: CASSNPMERGANNEQFF. CDR3 bases: TGTGCCAGCAGCAATCCCATGGAGCGGGGGGCCAACAATGAGCAGTTCTTC.

Here the CDR3 reads CASSGQTGGYTGELFF. DNA of the CDR3: TGTGCCAGTAGTGGCCAGACAGGGGGCTACACCGGGGAGCTGTTTTTT. The V call is TRBV19, the J call TRBJ2-2; 10 positions match TRBD1. This CDR3 spans 16 amino acids. Trimming took 5 bases from V and 3 from J; bases not matched to a gene: 6. Germline V gene lookup returns CDR1 LNHDA and CDR2 SQIVND (reference sequence).

The rearrangement joins TRBV4-3 to TRBJ2-1, with 10 bases matching TRBD2. The V gene's germline CDR1 is LGHNA and CDR2 YSLEER. V lost 0 bases, J lost 7 bases, and 12 bases stayed unmatched. The CDR3 contains 18 residues. CDR3 in amino acids: CASSQDLASGGVRNEQFF. The DNA of the CDR3 is TGCGCCAGCAGCCAAGATCTGGCTAGCGGGGGTGTGCGGAATGAGCAGTTCTTC.

This chain links TRBV6-1 with TRBJ2-3; 12 bases line up with TRBD1. Germline trimming cut 6 bases from V and 5 bases from J; bases unmatched to any gene: 3. Germline V gene sequence: CDR1 MNHNS, CDR2 SASEGT. CDR3 size: 14 residues. DNA of the CDR3: TGTGCCAGCAGGGGGACAGGGGGCGTAGATACGCAGTATTTT. Translated: CASRGTGGVDTQYF.

V and J are TRBV19 and TRBJ2-2; D is possibly TRBD2 (5 bases). The CDR3 sequence is 15 residues long. Germline V gene sequence: CDR1 LNHDA, CDR2 SQIVND (reference sequence). V was trimmed by 1 base and J by 4 bases, leaving 10 bases between them. The DNA of the CDR3 is TGTGCCAGTAGTATAGTTGAGGGTATCACCGGGGAGCTGTTTTTT. Encoded protein: CASSIVEGITGELFF.

Here the CDR3 reads CASSASPGISGNTIYF. The CDR3 DNA is TGTGCCAGCAGCGCAAGTCCGGGGATCTCTGGAAACACCATATATTTT. The V call is TRBV7-6, the J call TRBJ1-3, with D unresolved. The CDR3 contains 16 residues. Trimming took 5 bases from V and 0 from J, leaving 14 bases between them. The V gene's germline CDR1 is SGHVS and CDR2 FNYEAQ.

CDR3 DNA: TGTGCCAGCAGCTTGGGATGGGACAGGGTTGCAGATACGCAGTATTTT. Protein product: CASSLGWDRVADTQYF. The chain uses TRBV5-4 and TRBJ2-3; 9 bases are shared with TRBD1. With 0 bases clipped from V and 4 bases from J, the junction kept 6 bases outside the gene matches. Germline-derived CDR1 and CDR2 are SGHNT and YYREEE (reference sequence). This CDR3 has 16 amino acids.

V is TRBV5-1 and J is TRBJ1-1; 9 nucleotides agree with TRBD1. The J segment lost 6 bases and the V segment lost 2 bases, leaving 8 bases of the junction unmatched. This CDR3 spans 15 amino acids. CDR1 is SGHRS and CDR2 is YFSETQ in the germline V gene. The CDR3 region is CASSLRQGEGAEAFF. CDR3 nucleotides: TGCGCCAGCAGCTTAAGACAGGGGGAAGGCGCTGAAGCTTTCTTT.

The chain carries TRBV7-2 and TRBJ2-1; 9 bases align to TRBD2. CDR3 length: 15 amino acids. Germline V gene data show CDR1 as SGHTA and CDR2 as FQGNSA. After removal of 7 bases from V and 10 bases from J, the junction contained 14 bases not matched to a gene. The CDR3 region has the DNA TGTGCCAGCACCCCAAGGGAGGCGGGGGGGCAGGAGCAGTTCTTC. This translates into CASTPREAGGQEQFF.

This chain joins TRBV5-5 and TRBJ1-1; 7 positions agree with TRBD1. V trimming: 4 bases; J trimming: 2 bases; junction bases outside the gene matches: 5. Germline V gene data show CDR1 as SGHKS and CDR2 as YYEKEE (reference sequence). The CDR3 runs 14 residues. CDR3 sequence: CASSPGTDNTEAFF. The CDR3 DNA reads TGTGCCAGCAGCCCCGGGACAGATAACACTGAAGCTTTCTTT.

This chain links TRBV10-2 with TRBJ2-1; 8 nucleotides align to TRBD2. This CDR3 comprises 15 residues. The V segment lost 0 bases and the J segment 7 bases; nucleotides outside the gene matches: 5. Germline V gene lookup returns CDR1 WSHSY and CDR2 SAAADI. The chain's CDR3 is CASSESSGSVNEQFF. The CDR3 nucleotides read TGCGCCAGCAGTGAGTCAAGCGGGAGTGTAAATGAGCAGTTCTTC.

The gene calls are TRBV6-5 and TRBJ1-1; unclear D gene. CDR1 is MNHEY and CDR2 is SVGAGI in the germline V gene. The CDR3 loop spans 13 amino acids. With 5 bases removed from V and 1 base from J, the gap between germline ends came to 8 bases. The CDR3 DNA reads TGTGCCAGCAGTACCCAGTGGAACACTGAAGCTTTCTTT. Encoded protein: CASSTQWNTEAFF.

The V gene is TRBV10-3, the J gene TRBJ1-1, with D tentatively TRBD1 (6 bases). The CDR3 has 13 residues. V gave up 10 bases and J gave up 5 bases, with 17 bases separating them. Germline lookup yields CDR1 ENHRY and CDR2 SYGVKD. The CDR3 DNA is TGTGCCACCAAGGCCTGGACAGAGACTGAAGCTTTCTTT. Amino acids: CATKAWTETEAFF.

The rearrangement uses TRBV5-5 and TRBJ2-7, with 8 bases that match TRBD2. Germline lookup yields CDR1 SGHKS and CDR2 YYEKEE (reference sequence). V was clipped by 3 bases and J by 3 bases; unmatched bases: 5. There are 14 residues in the CDR3. CDR3 in amino acids: CASSSGLGLYEQYF. For the CDR3, the DNA is TGTGCCAGCAGCTCGGGACTAGGACTCTACGAGCAGTACTTC.

This clone appeared a few times. The chain has TRBV13 and TRBJ2-7; TRBD2 matches 8 bases. The CDR3 loop spans 13 amino acids. V gave up 7 bases and J gave up 6 bases; unmatched junction bases: 8. The germline V gene has CDR1 PRHDT and CDR2 FYEKMQ (reference sequence). The CDR3 DNA is TGTGCCAGCACCGGGACTAGGAAGGGCGAGCAGTACTTC. Its translation: CASTGTRKGEQYF.

The gene calls are TRBV5-4 and TRBJ2-5; 7 bases align to TRBD2. CDR1 SGHNT and CDR2 YYREEE come from the germline V gene (reference sequence). CDR3 length equals 15 residues. The J segment lost 4 bases and the V segment lost 3 bases, leaving 9 bases of the junction unmatched. CDR3 loop: CASSSPPSGRETQYF. CDR3 in DNA: TGTGCCAGCAGCTCCCCCCCTAGCGGTCGAGAGACCCAGTACTTC.

The genes are TRBV6-5 and TRBJ2-7, with TRBD2 as a possible D gene (6 bases). V lost 6 bases, J lost 5 bases, and 20 bases lay in between. Germline loops: CDR1 MNHEY, CDR2 SVGAGI. The CDR3 contains 15 residues. CDR3 amino acids: CASRPAGRQSDEQYF. The CDR3 nucleotides read TGTGCCAGCAGGCCCGCGGGGAGGCAATCAGACGAGCAGTACTTC.

The gene calls are TRBV10-3 and TRBJ1-1, with 8 bases matching TRBD1. V was clipped by 9 bases and J by 11 bases; unmatched bases: 11. The length of the CDR3 is 12 residues. CDR1 is ENHRY, CDR2 SYGVKD, per germline. The CDR3 nucleotides are TGTGCCATTAGAATGCAGGGGGCGCAGGCTTTCTTT. This encodes CAIRMQGAQAFF.

The chain carries TRBV6-6 and TRBJ1-5, with 10 bases fitting TRBD1. This CDR3 has 14 amino acids. V lost 5 bases and J lost 5; bases outside the gene matches: 3. Germline V gene data show CDR1 as MNHNY and CDR2 as SVGAGI (reference sequence). Here the CDR3 reads CASSDDRGHQPQHF. The CDR3 DNA reads TGTGCCAGCAGTGACGACAGGGGGCATCAGCCCCAGCATTTT.

For this clone: Distinct nucleotide sequences in the sample also encode this CDR3. This chain uses TRBV19 with TRBJ2-6; D is perhaps TRBD2 (5 bases). V lost 4 bases and J lost 3, with 10 bases in between. CDR1 LNHDA and CDR2 SQIVND come from the germline V gene (reference sequence). This CDR3 is built from 15 residues. The CDR3 nucleotides are TGTGCCAGTAGTACACAAGGGAGTGGGGCCAACGTCCTGACTTTC. Protein sequence: CASSTQGSGANVLTF.

The chain couples TRBV7-2 to TRBJ2-7; 7 nucleotides align to TRBD1. The CDR3 contains 16 residues. CDR1 SGHTA and CDR2 FQGNSA come from the germline V gene. V gave up 2 bases and J gave up 2 bases; unmatched junction bases: 9. CDR3: CASSLSRGQATYEQYF. In DNA, the CDR3 is TGTGCCAGCAGCTTATCCCGAGGACAGGCTACCTACGAGCAGTACTTC.

This clone has just one count. This chain connects TRBV11-3 to TRBJ2-7, with 7 positions matching TRBD1. This CDR3 comprises 13 residues. J gave up 3 bases and V 5 bases, and 4 bases lay outside the gene matches. Germline CDR1 and CDR2: SGHNT and YENEEA. The CDR3 sequence: CASSPSGGYEQYF. DNA of the CDR3: TGTGCCAGCAGCCCTTCAGGGGGCTACGAGCAGTACTTC.

This chain uses TRBV7-6 with TRBJ2-1, with TRBD2 as a possible D gene (5 bases). Germline V CDR1 and CDR2: SGHVS, FNYEAQ. Trimming removed 5 bases at V and 0 bases at J, with 14 bases between. This CDR3 contains 16 residues. CDR3: CASSAGLWSSYNEQFF. The CDR3, as DNA: TGTGCCAGCAGCGCCGGACTTTGGAGCTCCTACAATGAGCAGTTCTTC. Variable domain in full (rest from reference TRBV7-6 and TRBJ2-1): GAGVSQSPRYKVTKRGQDVALRCDPISGHVSLYWYRQALGQGPEFLTYFNYEAQQDKSGLPNDRFSAERPEGSISTLTIQRTEQRDSAMYRCASSAGLWSSYNEQFFGPGTRLTVL.

This clone was seen once. The chain employs TRBV27 and TRBJ2-1; possible D gene TRBD2, 6 bases. The CDR3 length is 14 residues. Germline V lookup: CDR1 MNHEY, CDR2 SMNVEV (reference sequence). V lost 11 bases and J lost 3, with 17 bases in between. CDR3 in DNA: TGTGCCGCCGTCGGGGGACCCCTCTACAATGAGCAGTTCTTC. Translation: CAAVGGPLYNEQFF.

The chain combines TRBV28 with TRBJ1-3; 9 positions match TRBD1. CDR3 length equals 17 residues. Germline CDR1 MDHEN, CDR2 SYDVKM. V was clipped by 5 bases and J by 0 bases; unmatched bases: 8. In DNA, the CDR3 is TGTGCCAGCAGTCACAGGGGGCTCAGATACTCTGGAAACACCATATATTTT. Translation: CASSHRGLRYSGNTIYF.